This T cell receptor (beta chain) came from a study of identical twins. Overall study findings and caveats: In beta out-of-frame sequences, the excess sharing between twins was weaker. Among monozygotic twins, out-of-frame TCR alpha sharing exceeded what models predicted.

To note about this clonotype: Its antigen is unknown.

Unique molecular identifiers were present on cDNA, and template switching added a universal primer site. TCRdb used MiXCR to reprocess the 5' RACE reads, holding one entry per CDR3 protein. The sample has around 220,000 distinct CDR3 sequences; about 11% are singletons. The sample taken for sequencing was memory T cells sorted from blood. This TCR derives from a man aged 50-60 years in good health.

The CDR3 sequence is CASSLAGGGSGNTIYF. The CDR3 DNA is TGTGCCAGCAGTTTAGCCGGTGGGGGCTCTGGAAACACCATATATTTT. V usage is TRBV12-3 or TRBV12-4 and J usage is TRBJ1-3, with D maybe TRBD1 (5 bases). This CDR3 is built from 16 residues. With 0 bases removed from V and 0 bases from J, the gap between germline ends came to 9 bases.